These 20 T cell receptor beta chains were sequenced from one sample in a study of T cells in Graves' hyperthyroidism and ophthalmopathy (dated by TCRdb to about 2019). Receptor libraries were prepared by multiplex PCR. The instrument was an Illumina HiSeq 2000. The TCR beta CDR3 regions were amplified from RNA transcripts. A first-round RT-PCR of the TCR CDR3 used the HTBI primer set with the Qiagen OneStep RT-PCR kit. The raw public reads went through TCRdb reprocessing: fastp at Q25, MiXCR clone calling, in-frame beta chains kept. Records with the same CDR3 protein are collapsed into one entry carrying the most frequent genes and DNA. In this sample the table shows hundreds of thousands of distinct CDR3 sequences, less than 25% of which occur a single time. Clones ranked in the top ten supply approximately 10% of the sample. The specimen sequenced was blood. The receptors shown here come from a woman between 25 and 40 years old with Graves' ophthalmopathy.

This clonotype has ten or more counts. In DNA, the CDR3 is TGTGCCAGCAGTCAAGGGTGGGCACCGAACACTGAAGCTTTCTTT. Its translation is CASSQGWAPNTEAFF. The chain employs TRBV12-3 or TRBV12-4 and TRBJ1-1; D unclear. Trimming stripped 5 bases from V and 1 base from J, with 14 bases between. CDR3 length equals 15 residues.

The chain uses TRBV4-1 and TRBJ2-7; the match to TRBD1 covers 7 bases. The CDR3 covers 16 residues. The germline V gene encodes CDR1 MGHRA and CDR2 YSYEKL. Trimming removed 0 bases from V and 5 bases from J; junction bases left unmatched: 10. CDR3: CASSQDRSQGEDEQYF. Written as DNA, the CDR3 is TGCGCCAGCAGCCAAGATCGTAGTCAGGGGGAAGACGAGCAGTACTTC.

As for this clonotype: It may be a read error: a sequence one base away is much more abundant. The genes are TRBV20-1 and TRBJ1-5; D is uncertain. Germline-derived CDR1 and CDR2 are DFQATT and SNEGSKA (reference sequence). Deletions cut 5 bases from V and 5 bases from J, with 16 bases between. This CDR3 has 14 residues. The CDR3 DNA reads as TGCAGTGCTGAGCCGACCGAGGGTGATCAGCCCCAGCATTTT. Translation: CSAEPTEGDQPQHF.

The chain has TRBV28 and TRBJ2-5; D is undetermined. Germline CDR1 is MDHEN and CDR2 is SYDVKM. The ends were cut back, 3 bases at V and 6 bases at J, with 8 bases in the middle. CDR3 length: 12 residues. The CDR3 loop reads CASSLLEQTQYF. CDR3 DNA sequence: TGTGCCAGCAGTTTGCTGGAACAGACCCAGTACTTC.

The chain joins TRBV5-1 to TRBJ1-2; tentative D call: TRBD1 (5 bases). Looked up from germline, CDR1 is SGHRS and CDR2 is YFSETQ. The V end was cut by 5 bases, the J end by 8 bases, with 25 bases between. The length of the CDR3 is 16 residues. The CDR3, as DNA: TGCGCCAGCAGTCTGGAGCCAGGGAACCTGAGAAAGGGCTACACCTTC. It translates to CASSLEPGNLRKGYTF. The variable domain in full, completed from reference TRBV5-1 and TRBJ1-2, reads KAGVTQTPRYLIKTRGQQVTLSCSPISGHRSVSWYQQTPGQGLQFLFEYFSETQRNKGNFPGRFSGRQFSNSRSEMNVSTLELGDSALYLCASSLEPGNLRKGYTFGSGTRLTVV.

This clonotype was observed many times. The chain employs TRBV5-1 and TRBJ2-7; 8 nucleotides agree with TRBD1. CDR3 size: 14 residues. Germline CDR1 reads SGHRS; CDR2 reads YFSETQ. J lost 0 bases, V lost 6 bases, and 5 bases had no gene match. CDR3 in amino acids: CASIQQGGSYEQYF. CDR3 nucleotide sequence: TGCGCCAGCATCCAACAGGGGGGCTCCTACGAGCAGTACTTC.

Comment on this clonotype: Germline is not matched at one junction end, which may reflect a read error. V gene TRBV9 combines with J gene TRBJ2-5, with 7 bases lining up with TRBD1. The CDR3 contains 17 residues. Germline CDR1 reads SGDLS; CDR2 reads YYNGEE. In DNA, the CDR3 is TGTGCCAGCAGCGTAGCCAAGTTCGGGACAGACCAAGGGACCCAGTACTTC. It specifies CASSVAKFGTDQGTQYF.

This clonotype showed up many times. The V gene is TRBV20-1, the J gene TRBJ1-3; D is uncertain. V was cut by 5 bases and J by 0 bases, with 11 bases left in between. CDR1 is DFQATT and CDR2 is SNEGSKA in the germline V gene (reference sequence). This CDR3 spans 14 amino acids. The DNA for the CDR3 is TGCAGTGCTGCACCCAGCACCTCTGGAAACACCATATATTTT. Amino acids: CSAAPSTSGNTIYF.

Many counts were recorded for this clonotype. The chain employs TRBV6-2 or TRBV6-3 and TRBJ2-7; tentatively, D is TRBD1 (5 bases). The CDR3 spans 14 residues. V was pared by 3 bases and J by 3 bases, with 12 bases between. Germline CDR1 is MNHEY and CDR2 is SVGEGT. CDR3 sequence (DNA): TGTGCCAGCAGTTATTCCGGCAGGGACTACGAGCAGTACTTC. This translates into CASSYSGRDYEQYF.

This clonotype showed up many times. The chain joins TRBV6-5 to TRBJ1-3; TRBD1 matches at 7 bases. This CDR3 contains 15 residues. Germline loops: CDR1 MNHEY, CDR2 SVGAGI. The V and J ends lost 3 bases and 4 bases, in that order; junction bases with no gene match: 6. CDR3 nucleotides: TGTGCCAGCAGTTATTTTGGGACAGCAGGAAACACCATATATTTT. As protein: CASSYFGTAGNTIYF.

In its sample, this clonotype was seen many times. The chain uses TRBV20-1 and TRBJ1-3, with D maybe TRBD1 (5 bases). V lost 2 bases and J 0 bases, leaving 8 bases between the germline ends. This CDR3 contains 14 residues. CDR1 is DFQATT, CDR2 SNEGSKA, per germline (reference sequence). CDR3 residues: CSARRGSSGNTIYF. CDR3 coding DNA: TGCAGTGCTAGAAGGGGCAGCTCTGGAAACACCATATATTTT.

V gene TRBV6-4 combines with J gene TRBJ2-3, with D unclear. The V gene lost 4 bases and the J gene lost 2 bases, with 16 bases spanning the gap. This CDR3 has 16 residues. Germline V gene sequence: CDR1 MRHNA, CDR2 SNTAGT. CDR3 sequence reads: CASSALHNPPTDTQYF. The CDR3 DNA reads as TGTGCCAGCAGTGCTCTACACAACCCTCCCACAGATACGCAGTATTTT.

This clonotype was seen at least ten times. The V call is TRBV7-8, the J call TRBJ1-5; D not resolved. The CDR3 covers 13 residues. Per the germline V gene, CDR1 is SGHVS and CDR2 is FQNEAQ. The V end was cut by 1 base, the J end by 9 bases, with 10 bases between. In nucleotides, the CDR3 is TGTGCCAGCAGCTTAGGCAGTCTACGGCCCCAGCATTTT. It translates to CASSLGSLRPQHF.

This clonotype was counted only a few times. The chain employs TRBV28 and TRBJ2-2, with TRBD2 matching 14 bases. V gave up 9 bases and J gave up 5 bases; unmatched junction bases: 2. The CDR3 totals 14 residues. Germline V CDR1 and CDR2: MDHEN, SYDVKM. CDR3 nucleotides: TGTGCCAGTGGACTAGCGGGGGGTACCGGGGAGCTGTTTTTT. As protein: CASGLAGGTGELFF.

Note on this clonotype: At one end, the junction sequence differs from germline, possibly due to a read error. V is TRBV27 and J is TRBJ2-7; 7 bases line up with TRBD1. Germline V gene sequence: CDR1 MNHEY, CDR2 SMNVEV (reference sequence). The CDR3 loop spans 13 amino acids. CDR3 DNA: TGTGCCAGCAGTTTAGGGACAGCTATTCCCCAAATCTTC. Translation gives CASSLGTAIPQIF.

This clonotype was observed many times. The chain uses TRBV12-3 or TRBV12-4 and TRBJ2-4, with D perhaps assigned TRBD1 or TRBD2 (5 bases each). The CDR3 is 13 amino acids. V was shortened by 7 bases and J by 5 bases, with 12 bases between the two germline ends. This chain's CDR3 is CASTTGTENIQYF. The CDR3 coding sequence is TGTGCCAGCACTACCGGGACGGAAAACATTCAGTACTTC.

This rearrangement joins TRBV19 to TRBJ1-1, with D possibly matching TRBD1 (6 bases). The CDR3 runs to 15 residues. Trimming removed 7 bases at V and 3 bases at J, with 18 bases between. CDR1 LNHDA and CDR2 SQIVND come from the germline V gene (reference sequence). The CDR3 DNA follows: TGTGCCAGTACCAGGACAGCCATCGGGGACACTGAAGCTTTCTTT. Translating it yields CASTRTAIGDTEAFF. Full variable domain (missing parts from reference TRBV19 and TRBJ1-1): DGGITQSPKYLFRKEGQNVTLSCEQNLNHDAMYWYRQDPGQGLRLIYYSQIVNDFQKGDIAEGYSVSREKKESFPLTVTSAQKNPTAFYLCASTRTAIGDTEAFFGQGTRLTVV.

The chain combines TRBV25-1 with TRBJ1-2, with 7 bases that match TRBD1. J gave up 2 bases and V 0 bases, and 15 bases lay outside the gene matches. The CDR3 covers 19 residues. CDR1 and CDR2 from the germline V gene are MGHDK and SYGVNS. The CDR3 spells CASSEYGTGTDHINYGYTF. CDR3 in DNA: TGTGCCAGCAGTGAATATGGAACAGGGACAGACCATATCAACTATGGCTACACCTTC.

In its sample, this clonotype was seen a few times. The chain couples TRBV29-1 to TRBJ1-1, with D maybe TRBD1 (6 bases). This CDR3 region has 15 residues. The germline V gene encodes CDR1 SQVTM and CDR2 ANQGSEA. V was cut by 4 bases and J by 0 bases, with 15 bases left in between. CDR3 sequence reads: CSVVPLKGVNTEAFF. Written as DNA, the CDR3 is TGCAGCGTTGTCCCCCTTAAGGGGGTGAACACTGAAGCTTTCTTT. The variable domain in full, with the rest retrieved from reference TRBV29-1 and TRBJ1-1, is SAVISQKPSRDICQRGTSLTIQCQVDSQVTMMFWYRQQPGQSLTLIATANQGSEATYESGFVIDKFPISRPNLTFSTLTVSNMSPEDSSIYLCSVVPLKGVNTEAFFGQGTRLTVV.

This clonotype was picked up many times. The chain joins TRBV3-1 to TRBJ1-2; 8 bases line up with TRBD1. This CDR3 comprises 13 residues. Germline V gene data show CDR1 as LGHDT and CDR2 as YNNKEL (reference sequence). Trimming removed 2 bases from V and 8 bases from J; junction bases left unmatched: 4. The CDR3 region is CASSQQGARGYTF. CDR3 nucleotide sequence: TGTGCCAGCAGCCAACAGGGGGCGCGGGGCTACACCTTC.